These 3 T cell receptor beta chains share one sample of origin, sequenced in a study of cytomegalovirus exposure and HLA in healthy donors. The PCR ran on 60 Vbeta and 13 Jbeta primers. Assay: immunoSEQ multiplex PCR; the TCRdb copy retains only in-frame clones and omits some. Among approximately 70,000 clones listed, around 80% were seen once. Sequencing was performed on PBMCs. The receptors were gathered from a man aged 40-49 years in good health and CMV-seronegative.

CDR3 protein: CASSASGRAFNEQFF. CDR3 coding DNA: TGTGCCAGCAGTGCTAGCGGGAGGGCCTTCAATGAGCAGTTCTTC. The rearrangement uses TRBV6-1 and TRBJ2-1; 12 bases are a match to TRBD2. CDR3 size: 15 residues. V dropped 4 bases and J dropped 6; count of bases not matched to a gene: 4. Germline V CDR1 and CDR2: MNHNS, SASEGT.

The genes are TRBV10-2 and TRBJ1-5; no reliable D call. Germline CDR1 is WSHSY and CDR2 is SAAADI. Trimming removed 3 bases at V and 5 bases at J, with 14 bases between. CDR3 length equals 15 residues. CDR3 protein: CASSETRVPDQPQHF. The CDR3 DNA reads TGCGCCAGCAGTGAAACTCGGGTCCCTGATCAGCCCCAGCATTTT.

In this sample, this clone turned up once. The gene calls are TRBV5-4 and TRBJ2-5, with a tentative D call TRBD1 (5 bases). Per germline, CDR1 SGHNT and CDR2 YYREEE (reference sequence). Trimming removed 3 bases at V and 0 bases at J, with 12 bases between. This CDR3 region has 15 residues. The CDR3 sequence is CASSSIGADQETQYF. The CDR3 nucleotides are TGTGCCAGCAGCTCCATTGGGGCGGACCAAGAGACCCAGTACTTC.